This T cell receptor (beta chain) was identified in a study of cytomegalovirus exposure and HLA in healthy donors. The PCR was carried out with 60 Vbeta primers and 13 Jbeta primers. Repertoires were generated with immunoSEQ multiplex PCR, while TCRdb's copy carries only in-frame clones and drops some. This repertoire shows about 130,000 clones, less than 80% found once; its top ten account for more than 3%. This CDR3 is 20 amino acids long. Germline CDR1 reads MGHRA; CDR2 reads YSYEKL. Trimming at V came to 2 bases and at J to 6 bases, leaving 19 bases not matched to a gene. Of note for this clone: The antigen is undetermined.

Study-wide results and caveats: The authors later linked a missense DCLRE1C variant to TCR beta V- and J-gene trimming. Later work found most CMV-associated TCR beta chains apparently HLA-restricted.

The specimen was PBMCs. The TCR comes from a woman aged 45 to 65 in good health and CMV-seronegative. This rearrangement joins TRBV4-1 to TRBJ2-7; 13 bases match TRBD2. CDR3 loop: CASSQLVTSGRTPGLGEQYF. DNA for the CDR3: TGCGCCAGCAGCCAACTCGTGACTAGCGGGAGGACCCCCGGGCTGGGCGAGCAGTACTTC.